These 5 T cell receptor beta chains originate from one sample sequenced in a study of PD-L1 blockade in urothelial cancer. The time point is: peripheral blood 6 weeks after treatment start. Produced via immunoSEQ multiplex PCR; TCRdb's table is partial and in-frame only. The table lists 40,000 to 55,000 clones, roughly 89% of them singletons, with about 6.8% in the top ten. The material sequenced was PBMCs, taken around atezolizumab (anti-PD-L1) treatment. These receptor sequences come from a man in his 70s with urothelial cancer.

Here the CDR3 reads CASSERDREVGQPQHF. The DNA for the CDR3 is TGTGCCAGCAGTGAAAGGGACAGGGAGGTCGGTCAGCCCCAGCATTTT. The rearrangement links TRBV28 to TRBJ1-5; 9 bases are a match to TRBD1. V lost 5 bases, J lost 6 bases, and 11 bases stayed unmatched. The CDR3 has 16 amino acids. The germline V gene encodes CDR1 MDHEN and CDR2 SYDVKM.

This rearrangement joins TRBV5-1 to TRBJ2-2; the match to TRBD2 covers 10 bases. V dropped 2 bases and J dropped 1; count of bases not matched to a gene: 2. From germline, CDR1 is SGHRS and CDR2 YFSETQ. This CDR3 spans 16 amino acids. CDR3 amino acids: CASSLRTSGNTGELFF. The CDR3 region has the DNA TGCGCCAGCAGCTTACGGACTAGCGGGAACACCGGGGAGCTGTTTTTT.

The V call is TRBV28, the J call TRBJ1-1; 10 positions agree with TRBD1. The length of the CDR3 is 15 residues. V shed 3 bases, J shed 1 base, and the junction held 2 bases outside the gene matches. Germline CDR1 is MDHEN and CDR2 is SYDVKM. The CDR3 here is CASSLWDRGNTEAFF. CDR3 sequence (DNA): TGTGCCAGCAGTTTGTGGGACAGGGGGAACACTGAAGCTTTCTTT.

V usage is TRBV10-1 and J usage is TRBJ2-1; 15 nucleotides match TRBD2. The CDR3 is made up of 21 amino acids. V shed 0 bases, J shed 7 bases, and the junction held 16 bases outside the gene matches. Per germline, CDR1 WNHNN and CDR2 SYGVQD (reference sequence). The CDR3 sequence: CASSESNPGLAGGRHLNEQFF. CDR3 DNA sequence: TGCGCCAGCAGTGAGTCGAACCCAGGACTAGCGGGAGGGAGGCACTTGAATGAGCAGTTCTTC.

J is TRBJ1-1 and V is TRBV10-3; weak D call: TRBD1 (5 bases). The V gene's germline CDR1 is ENHRY and CDR2 SYGVKD. The germline V and J ends were trimmed by 10 bases and 2 bases, with 8 bases remaining between them. This CDR3 is built from 11 residues. This CDR3 is CATQGNTEAFF. The CDR3 coding sequence is TGTGCCACCCAGGGCAACACTGAAGCTTTCTTT.